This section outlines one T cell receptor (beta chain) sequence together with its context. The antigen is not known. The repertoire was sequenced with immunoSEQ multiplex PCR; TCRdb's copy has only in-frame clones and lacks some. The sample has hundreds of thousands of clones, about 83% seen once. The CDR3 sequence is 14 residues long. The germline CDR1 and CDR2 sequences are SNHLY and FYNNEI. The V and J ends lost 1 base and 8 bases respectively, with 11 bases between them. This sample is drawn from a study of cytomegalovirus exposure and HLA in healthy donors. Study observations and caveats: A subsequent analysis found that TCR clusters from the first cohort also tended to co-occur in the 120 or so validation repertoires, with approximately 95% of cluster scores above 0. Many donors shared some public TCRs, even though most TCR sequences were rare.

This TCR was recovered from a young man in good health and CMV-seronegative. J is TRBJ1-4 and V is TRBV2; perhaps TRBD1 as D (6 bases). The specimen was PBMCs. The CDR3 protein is CASSEDRVGEKLFF. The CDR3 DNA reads TGTGCCAGCAGTGAAGACAGGGTCGGAGAAAAACTGTTTTTT.